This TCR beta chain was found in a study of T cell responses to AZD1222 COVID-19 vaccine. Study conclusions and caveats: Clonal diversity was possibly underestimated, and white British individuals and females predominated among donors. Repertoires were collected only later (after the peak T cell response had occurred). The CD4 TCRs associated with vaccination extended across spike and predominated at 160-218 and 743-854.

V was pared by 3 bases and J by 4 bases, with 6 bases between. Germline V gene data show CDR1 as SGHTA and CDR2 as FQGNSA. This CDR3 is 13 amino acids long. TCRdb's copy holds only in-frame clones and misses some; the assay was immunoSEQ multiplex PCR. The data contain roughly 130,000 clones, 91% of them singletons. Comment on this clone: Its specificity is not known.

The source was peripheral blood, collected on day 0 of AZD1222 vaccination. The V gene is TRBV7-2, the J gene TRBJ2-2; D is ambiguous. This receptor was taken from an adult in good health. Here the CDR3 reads CASSFRPTGELFF. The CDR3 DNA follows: TGTGCCAGCAGCTTTAGACCCACCGGGGAGCTGTTTTTT.